These T cell receptor beta chains were read from a single sample in a study of beta chain features in type 1 diabetes. The method was immunoSEQ multiplex PCR; TCRdb's version includes in-frame clones alone and lacks a portion of them. The sample includes hundreds of thousands of clones, about 14% of them seen just once. The sequenced sample consisted of naive CD4+ T cells from blood. Source of these receptors: a man aged 18 to 29 with type 1 diabetes. CDR3s include the opening cysteine and the closing phenylalanine or tryptophan. The order of the fields is J gene, V gene, clone size, D gene, CDR3 protein, CDR3 DNA. D genes are given only for firm matches. Some rows have no size entry. The others give once, few or many, or a class for an expanded clone.

J: TRBJ2-5
V: TRBV30
size: .
D: TRBD2
CDR3: CAWSASGQETQYF
DNA: TGTGCCTGGAGTGCTAGCGGTCAAGAGACCCAGTACTTC

J: TRBJ2-3
V: TRBV4-3
size: .
D: TRBD2
CDR3: CASSQDLVAGGIDTQYF
DNA: TGCGCCAGCAGCCAAGATCTGGTAGCGGGGGGCATAGATACGCAGTATTTT

J: TRBJ1-3
V: TRBV7-2
size: .
D: .
CDR3: CASSPQPSAGNTIYF
DNA: TGTGCCAGCAGCCCCCAACCGTCCGCTGGAAACACCATATATTTT

J: TRBJ2-3
V: TRBV10-3
size: few
D: TRBD2
CDR3: CAISLGLAGSDTQYF
DNA: TGTGCCATCAGCTTGGGACTAGCTGGGTCAGATACGCAGTATTTT

J: TRBJ1-1
V: TRBV5-1
size: once
D: .
CDR3: CASSLPANTEAFF
DNA: TGCGCCAGCAGCTTGCCGGCGAACACTGAAGCTTTCTTT

J: TRBJ2-6
V: TRBV5-1
size: few
D: .
CDR3: CASSPGGSWANVLTF
DNA: TGCGCCAGCAGCCCCGGGGGCTCGTGGGCCAACGTCCTGACTTTC

J: TRBJ1-1
V: TRBV29-1
size: .
D: .
CDR3: CSVVRGLGTEAFF
DNA: TGCAGCGTTGTTCGGGGTTTAGGCACTGAAGCTTTCTTT

J: TRBJ1-2
V: TRBV30
size: few
D: .
CDR3: CAWTPSPTF
DNA: TGTGCCTGGACCCCTTCACCCACCTTC

J: TRBJ1-2
V: TRBV4-2
size: once
D: .
CDR3: CASSPDSNYGYTF
DNA: TGTGCTAGCAGCCCGGACAGTAACTATGGCTACACCTTC

J: TRBJ1-5
V: TRBV7-9
size: .
D: .
CDR3: CASSLEGHPGPQHF
DNA: TGTGCCAGCAGCTTAGAGGGACACCCCGGTCCCCAGCATTTT